The 27 T cell receptor beta chains below all came from one sample that was sequenced in a study of cytomegalovirus exposure and HLA in healthy donors. PCR amplification relied on 60 Vbeta primers (plus 13 Jbeta primers). Some clones are missing from TCRdb's copy, which holds only in-frame ones; the method was immunoSEQ multiplex PCR. Of 210,000 or so clones listed, roughly 73% are singletons. The material sequenced was PBMCs. These receptor sequences come from a boy between 10 and 17 years old in good health and CMV-seronegative.

The rearrangement uses TRBV2 and TRBJ1-4, with 7 bases identical to TRBD1. Per the germline V gene, CDR1 is SNHLY and CDR2 is FYNNEI. The CDR3 has 15 residues. Trimming took 11 bases from V and 0 from J; bases not matched to a gene: 9. The CDR3 is CAGIQGMATNEKLFF. The CDR3 DNA is TGTGCCGGCATACAGGGGATGGCAACTAATGAAAAACTGTTTTTT.

The V gene is TRBV10-2, the J gene TRBJ2-1; D is undetermined. With 10 bases removed from V and 4 bases from J, the gap between germline ends came to 14 bases. This CDR3 is 13 amino acids long. The germline V gene encodes CDR1 WSHSY and CDR2 SAAADI. The CDR3 nucleotides read TGCGCCACCAGGTTTCGCGCTTACAATGAGCAGTTCTTC. This translates into CATRFRAYNEQFF.

The chain links TRBV19 to TRBJ2-1; 8 bases align to TRBD1. This CDR3 contains 14 residues. The V gene end was trimmed by 5 bases and the J gene end by 9 bases; junction bases not matched to a gene: 9. Germline CDR1 reads LNHDA; CDR2 reads SQIVND (reference sequence). The chain's CDR3 is CASSGGHRGSEQFF. The CDR3 DNA reads TGTGCCAGTAGTGGGGGCCACAGGGGGAGTGAGCAGTTCTTC. Using reference TRBV19 and TRBJ2-1 for the parts outside the CDR3, the full variable domain is DGGITQSPKYLFRKEGQNVTLSCEQNLNHDAMYWYRQDPGQGLRLIYYSQIVNDFQKGDIAEGYSVSREKKESFPLTVTSAQKNPTAFYLCASSGGHRGSEQFFGPGTRLTVL.

The chain uses TRBV2 and TRBJ1-1; D ambiguous. V gave up 6 bases and J gave up 6 bases, with 11 bases separating them. The germline V gene has CDR1 SNHLY and CDR2 FYNNEI. The CDR3 extends over 12 amino acids. The CDR3 sequence is CASRGGRPEAFF. The CDR3 nucleotides are TGTGCCAGCAGGGGAGGGAGGCCTGAAGCTTTCTTT.

The sample holds one count of this clone. CDR3 sequence: CASSIDQGVDEQFF. CDR3 bases: TGTGCCAGTAGTATAGATCAGGGGGTTGATGAGCAGTTCTTC. The V and J genes are TRBV19 and TRBJ2-1; 7 bases fit TRBD1. The J segment lost 8 bases and the V segment lost 0 bases, leaving 4 bases of the junction unmatched. There are 14 residues in the CDR3. Germline CDR1 reads LNHDA; CDR2 reads SQIVND (reference sequence).

This rearrangement joins TRBV6-6 to TRBJ1-1; 8 nucleotides match TRBD1. Germline V gene data show CDR1 as MNHNY and CDR2 as SVGAGI (reference sequence). J lost 3 bases, V lost 2 bases, and 8 bases had no gene match. This CDR3 contains 16 residues. The CDR3 loop reads CASSYPYRGSDTEAFF. The CDR3 DNA reads as TGTGCCAGCAGTTACCCCTACAGGGGGTCGGACACTGAAGCTTTCTTT.

The rearrangement joins TRBV15 to TRBJ1-1; no clear D gene. Trimming pared 5 bases from V and 5 bases from J, leaving 18 bases between. There are 15 residues in the CDR3. Germline CDR1 and CDR2: LNHNV and YYDKDF (reference sequence). This CDR3 is CATSEEGRVVTEAFF. CDR3 bases: TGTGCCACCAGCGAAGAAGGGAGGGTGGTGACTGAAGCTTTCTTT.

This chain links TRBV25-1 with TRBJ2-6, with no clear D. This CDR3 region has 13 residues. Germline CDR1 reads MGHDK; CDR2 reads SYGVNS. V was trimmed by 6 bases and J by 1 base, leaving 4 bases between them. The CDR3 protein is CASRSSGANVLTF. In DNA form, the CDR3 reads TGTGCCAGCAGATCTTCTGGGGCCAACGTCCTGACTTTC.

The sample holds one count of this clone. V and J are TRBV9 and TRBJ2-2, with 7 bases identical to TRBD1. The germline gives CDR1 SGDLS, CDR2 YYNGEE. This CDR3 has 16 amino acids. The V segment lost 4 bases and the J segment 6 bases; nucleotides outside the gene matches: 12. CDR3 amino acids: CASSRIRGIGSGELFF. CDR3 nucleotides: TGTGCCAGCAGCCGGATCAGGGGGATAGGATCCGGGGAGCTGTTTTTT.

Written as DNA, the CDR3 is TGTGCCAGCAGCGTAGCTCCCCCAGCGGGAAATTCACCCCTCCACTTT. Its translation: CASSVAPPAGNSPLHF. This chain joins TRBV9 and TRBJ1-6; no clear D. V was shortened by 0 bases and J by 7 bases, with 14 bases between the two germline ends. The CDR3 contains 16 residues. CDR1 SGDLS and CDR2 YYNGEE come from the germline V gene.

This clone occurred once. The chain recombines TRBV30 with TRBJ2-7; weak D call: TRBD1 (6 bases). CDR3 length: 13 residues. With 5 bases removed from V and 0 bases from J, the gap between germline ends came to 11 bases. Germline CDR1 GTSNPN, CDR2 SVGIG (reference sequence). CDR3 protein: CAWDRFPSYEQYF. Here the CDR3 DNA reads TGTGCCTGGGACAGGTTCCCCTCCTACGAGCAGTACTTC.

This clone has just one count. V gene TRBV30 combines with J gene TRBJ2-2, with a tentative D call TRBD2 (6 bases). This CDR3 contains 14 residues. Germline V gene lookup returns CDR1 GTSNPN and CDR2 SVGIG (reference sequence). Trimming pared 1 base from V and 7 bases from J, leaving 13 bases between. The chain's CDR3 is CAWSARGFGGELFF. CDR3 DNA: TGTGCCTGGAGTGCTCGGGGGTTCGGCGGGGAGCTGTTTTTT.

This chain uses TRBV5-4 with TRBJ2-7; a possible D gene is TRBD1 (5 bases). From germline, CDR1 is SGHNT and CDR2 YYREEE (reference sequence). The CDR3 loop spans 13 amino acids. Trimming left V 4 bases short and J 4 bases short, with 12 bases between. The CDR3 nucleotides read TGTGCCAGCAGCCTCGACAGCTTATACGAGCAGTACTTC. Its translation is CASSLDSLYEQYF.

The gene calls are TRBV25-1 and TRBJ2-1; TRBD2 matches at 7 bases. Losses at the gene ends were 5 bases for V and 8 bases for J; bases not matched to a gene: 12. Germline V lookup: CDR1 MGHDK, CDR2 SYGVNS. This CDR3 comprises 15 residues. This CDR3 is CASSINPGGSDEQFF. CDR3 nucleotides: TGTGCCAGCAGTATAAATCCGGGAGGCTCTGATGAGCAGTTCTTC.

This rearrangement joins TRBV18 to TRBJ2-1, with 11 positions matching TRBD2. This CDR3 is built from 15 residues. V gave up 6 bases and J gave up 4 bases; unmatched junction bases: 5. Germline V gene sequence: CDR1 KGHSH, CDR2 LQKENI. The DNA for the CDR3 is TGTGCCAGCTCGGGGACTAGCGGCACGTACAATGAGCAGTTCTTC. Its translation is CASSGTSGTYNEQFF.

V gene TRBV15 combines with J gene TRBJ2-7; 7 nucleotides align to TRBD1. With V trimmed by 2 bases and J by 4 bases, 11 bases remained unmatched. CDR3 length: 16 residues. Germline V gene sequence: CDR1 LNHNV, CDR2 YYDKDF (reference sequence). The CDR3 DNA is TGTGCCACCAGCAGATCTACAGGGGCGGAAGGTTACGAGCAGTACTTC. Translated: CATSRSTGAEGYEQYF.

The chain carries TRBV29-1 and TRBJ1-5, with 8 bases that match TRBD1. In germline, CDR1 is SQVTM, CDR2 ANQGSEA. Unmatched junction bases numbered 2, after V lost 6 bases and J lost 4 bases. The CDR3 loop spans 12 amino acids. The CDR3 loop is CSVRDRNQPQHF. CDR3 sequence (DNA): TGCAGCGTAAGGGACAGGAATCAGCCCCAGCATTTT.

This chain connects TRBV7-9 to TRBJ1-2; 8 nucleotides match TRBD1. CDR3 length: 15 residues. Losses at the gene ends were 4 bases for V and 4 bases for J; bases not matched to a gene: 8. Germline assignment: CDR1 SEHNR and CDR2 FQNEAQ (reference sequence). The CDR3, as DNA: TGTGCCAGCAGCTGGACAGGGAGGATAGGCTATGGCTACACCTTC. It is translated as CASSWTGRIGYGYTF.

This clone is a singleton in its sample. The chain links TRBV18 to TRBJ1-1; D possibly corresponds to TRBD1 (6 bases). The V gene's germline CDR1 is KGHSH and CDR2 LQKENI. This CDR3 spans 16 amino acids. V shed 2 bases and J shed 4 bases, with 17 bases lying between them. DNA for the CDR3: TGTGCCAGCTCACCAGGGCAGGGGTCCCTTAGCACTGAAGCTTTCTTT. It specifies CASSPGQGSLSTEAFF.

CDR3 in DNA: TGTGCCAGCAGGGCCGGACTTCGCACAGATACGCAGTATTTT. Translated, it gives CASRAGLRTDTQYF. The chain links TRBV7-9 to TRBJ2-3; D may be TRBD2 (5 bases). Germline V gives CDR1 SEHNR, CDR2 FQNEAQ (reference sequence). Trimming shortened V by 6 bases and J by 1 base, and 11 bases separated the two germline ends. CDR3 length: 14 amino acids.

The CDR3 spells CASIEGPAGPLHF. The CDR3 DNA is TGTGCCAGCATCGAGGGGCCCGCGGGGCCCCTCCACTTT. The rearrangement joins TRBV11-1 to TRBJ1-6, with D perhaps matching TRBD1 (5 bases). CDR1 SGHAT and CDR2 FQDESV come from the germline V gene (reference sequence). The V end lost 7 bases, the J end lost 13 bases, and 17 bases lay between the germline ends. This CDR3 is built from 13 residues. Full variable domain (remainder filled in from reference TRBV11-1 and TRBJ1-6): EAEVAQSPRYKITEKSQAVAFWCDPISGHATLYWYRQILGQGPELLVQFQDESVVDDSQLPKDRFSAERLKGVDSTLKIQPAELGDSAMYLCASIEGPAGPLHFGNGTRLTVT.

The rearrangement links TRBV5-4 to TRBJ2-7; 9 bases are shared with TRBD1. In germline, CDR1 is SGHNT, CDR2 YYREEE (reference sequence). V was clipped by 2 bases and J by 3 bases; unmatched bases: 6. CDR3 size: 15 residues. The CDR3 is CASSFPTGGYYEQYF. Here the CDR3 DNA reads TGTGCCAGCAGCTTTCCGACAGGGGGGTACTACGAGCAGTACTTC.

The chain is built from TRBV6-5 and TRBJ1-1; unclear D gene. This CDR3 spans 13 amino acids. Trimming removed 4 bases from V and 2 bases from J, with 8 bases in between. Germline V gene lookup returns CDR1 MNHEY and CDR2 SVGAGI. CDR3 amino acids: CASSLLLNTEAFF. CDR3 sequence (DNA): TGTGCCAGCAGTTTACTTCTCAACACTGAAGCTTTCTTT.

This rearrangement joins TRBV2 to TRBJ1-1, with D perhaps matching TRBD1 (5 bases). The V end lost 6 bases, the J end lost 7 bases, and 15 bases lay between the germline ends. Germline lookup yields CDR1 SNHLY and CDR2 FYNNEI. This CDR3 is 13 amino acids long. CDR3 amino acids: CASRDGTLGEAFF. DNA for the CDR3: TGTGCCAGCAGAGACGGGACTCTCGGTGAAGCTTTCTTT.

The gene calls are TRBV7-3 and TRBJ2-2, with 13 bases lining up with TRBD2. Germline lookup yields CDR1 SGHTA and CDR2 FQGTGA. The ends lost 5 bases at V and 3 bases at J; junction bases unmatched: 6. CDR3 length: 17 residues. The CDR3 region has the DNA TGTGCCAGCAGCACCGGGACTAGCGGGGCTTACACCGGGGAGCTGTTTTTT. This codes for CASSTGTSGAYTGELFF.

The chain couples TRBV29-1 to TRBJ1-1; D is unresolved. Trimming shortened V by 2 bases and J by 4 bases, and 5 bases separated the two germline ends. Per the germline V gene, CDR1 is SQVTM and CDR2 is ANQGSEA. The CDR3 runs to 11 residues. The CDR3 DNA reads TGCAGCGTTGAAACCGGCACTGAAGCTTTCTTT. This translates into CSVETGTEAFF.

This clone was observed a single time. V and J are TRBV11-2 and TRBJ1-1, with 7 positions matching TRBD1. This CDR3 comprises 14 residues. V shed 5 bases and J 0 bases; nucleotides not matched to a gene: 3. Germline CDR1 and CDR2: SGHAT and FQNNGV. The DNA of the CDR3 is TGTGCCAGCAGCCAGGGACAGTTGAACACTGAAGCTTTCTTT. Protein product: CASSQGQLNTEAFF.